This TCR beta chain emerged from a study of control samples from healthy donors and cancer patients. The CDR3 length is 14 residues. J was trimmed by 4 bases and V by 6 bases; bases with no gene match: 6. CDR1 and CDR2 (germline): SGHTA, FQGNSA. Clones were read by immunoSEQ multiplex PCR, and TCRdb kept only the in-frame ones, dropping some. The sample records approximately 41,000 clones, approximately 94% being singletons. This clonotype was obtained from a man between 60 and 70 years old in good health. The chain combines TRBV7-2 with TRBJ1-2; 9 bases are a match to TRBD1. Sequencing input: blood. The CDR3 bases are TGTGCCAGCAGGGACAGGGGAACTTTCTATGGCTACACCTTC. It encodes CASRDRGTFYGYTF.